This TCR beta chain was recovered during a study of T cells in localized non-small cell lung cancer. Produced via immunoSEQ multiplex PCR; TCRdb's table is partial and in-frame only. This sample has some 130,000 clones, with roughly 90% found just once. With 4 bases removed from V and 0 bases from J, the gap between germline ends came to 11 bases. CDR1 and CDR2 (germline): SGHRS, YFSETQ. The CDR3 is 15 amino acids. The receptor was derived from a female donor of 60 years or more with stage I lung adenocarcinoma. This sample comprised peripheral blood, obtained before any cancer treatment. V is TRBV5-1 and J is TRBJ2-1, with D possibly matching TRBD2 (6 bases). The CDR3, as DNA: TGCGCCAGCAGCCCGATGGGAGGCTCCTACAATGAGCAGTTCTTC. It specifies CASSPMGGSYNEQFF. Full variable domain (rest looked up from reference TRBV5-1 and TRBJ2-1): KAGVTQTPRYLIKTRGQQVTLSCSPISGHRSVSWYQQTPGQGLQFLFEYFSETQRNKGNFPGRFSGRQFSNSRSEMNVSTLELGDSALYLCASSPMGGSYNEQFFGPGTRLTVL.